This T cell receptor (beta chain) comes out of a study of control samples from healthy donors and cancer patients. Germline V lookup: CDR1 SGHNT, CDR2 YYREEE (reference sequence). The CDR3 covers 15 residues. V gave up 5 bases and J gave up 0 bases, with 11 bases separating them. TCRdb keeps only in-frame clones here, not all; method: immunoSEQ multiplex PCR. This table has about 98,000 clones, approximately 78% appearing once. This clone has just a few counts. The sequenced sample consisted of blood. The chain is built from TRBV5-4 and TRBJ2-2; D possibly uses TRBD1 or TRBD2 (5 bases each). This clonotype was sampled from a man in his fifties or sixties in good health. The CDR3 coding sequence is TGTGCCAGCAGGCCCGGGACCACGAACACCGGGGAGCTGTTTTTT. This codes for CASRPGTTNTGELFF.